This T cell receptor beta chain was retrieved from a study of T cells in Graves' hyperthyroidism and ophthalmopathy. Germline values: CDR1 SGHAT, CDR2 FQDESV (reference sequence). V lost 0 bases, J lost 4 bases, and 16 bases lay in between. The CDR3 totals 16 residues. Many counts were recorded for this clonotype. The source material, RNA transcripts, was used to amplify TCR beta CDR3 regions. In the first-round RT-PCR of the TCR CDR3, the HTBI primer set was used. TCRdb re-called the multiplex PCR reads through MiXCR, storing one row per CDR3 protein. The sample lists approximately 600,000 distinct CDR3 sequences, under 15% seen once, with 4% to 5.5% in the top ten.

The clonotype was recovered from a woman between 35 and 50 years old with Graves' ophthalmopathy. The chain carries TRBV11-1 and TRBJ2-7; D possibly corresponds to TRBD2 (6 bases). Sequenced input: blood. CDR3 bases: TGTGCCAGCAGCTTAGCGCGCGGGATGGTGACGTACGAGCAGTACTTC. It specifies CASSLARGMVTYEQYF. The full variable domain, its missing parts supplied by reference TRBV11-1 and TRBJ2-7, is EAEVAQSPRYKITEKSQAVAFWCDPISGHATLYWYRQILGQGPELLVQFQDESVVDDSQLPKDRFSAERLKGVDSTLKIQPAELGDSAMYLCASSLARGMVTYEQYFGPGTRLTVT.